This T cell receptor beta chain was observed in a study of blood T cell repertoires in COVID-19. Looking at the study overall: Sources were T cells, B-cell-depleted T cells, or PBMCs; the material itself was cDNA or gDNA.

J was trimmed by 7 bases and V by 2 bases; bases with no gene match: 12. The CDR3 loop spans 17 amino acids. CDR1 and CDR2 from the germline V gene are KGHDR and SFDVKD. Profiling relied on immunoSEQ multiplex PCR, and the TCRdb table lists in-frame clones only, not all of them. Among fewer than 200,000 clones, 80% to 90% were seen once, and the ten largest hold under 2%. The TCR originated in a young man who had recovered from COVID-19. V and J are TRBV24-1 and TRBJ2-2, with TRBD2 matching 7 bases. The sequenced sample was peripheral blood. CDR3 sequence reads: CATSDSALAGDSGELFF. CDR3 bases: TGTGCCACCAGTGATTCCGCCTTGGCGGGAGACAGCGGGGAGCTGTTTTTT.